A selection of T cell receptor beta chains follows, all from one sample in a study of control samples from healthy donors and cancer patients. Profiled with immunoSEQ multiplex PCR; TCRdb holds only in-frame clones, not every one. Of under 20,000 clones listed, 75% to 90% are singletons. The sample was PBMCs. These receptors were collected from a woman in her sixties or seventies with colorectal cancer. CDR3s include the opening cysteine and the closing phenylalanine or tryptophan. D genes are given only for firm matches. Only part of the rows carry a size: once, few, many, or a class if the clone is expanded.

abundance,j_gene,v_gene,d_gene,CDR3aa,CDR3nt
.,TRBJ2-5,TRBV3-1/TRBV3-2,.,CASSQGLQETQYF,TGTGCCAGCAGCCAAGGACTACAAGAGACCCAGTACTTC
.,TRBJ2-1,TRBV6-4,.,CASSDSFLSPYNEQFF,TGTGCCAGCAGTGACTCGTTTCTCTCTCCATATAATGAGCAGTTCTTC
.,TRBJ2-4,TRBV6-6,.,CASIPDTGKNIQYF,TGTGCCAGCATCCCGGACACTGGGAAAAACATTCAGTACTTC
.,TRBJ1-5,TRBV7-9,TRBD1,CASSRTGTGSNQPQHF,TGTGCCAGCAGCCGTACCGGGACAGGATCAAATCAGCCCCAGCATTTT
.,TRBJ1-6,TRBV7-9,TRBD1,CASSPDRNNSPLHF,TGTGCCAGCAGTCCGGACAGGAATAATTCACCCCTCCACTTT
once,TRBJ2-1,TRBV6-5,.,CASSYSRSNNEQFF,TGTGCCAGCAGTTACTCGAGGTCAAACAATGAGCAGTTCTTC
.,TRBJ2-5,TRBV7-2,TRBD1,CASSLEGQGSQYF,TGTGCCAGCAGCTTAGAAGGACAGGGTAGCCAGTACTTC
once,TRBJ2-1,TRBV6-2/TRBV6-3,TRBD2,CASRPPPQGLAGNEQFF,TGTGCCAGCAGACCTCCCCCACAGGGACTAGCGGGGAATGAGCAGTTCTTC
.,TRBJ2-7,TRBV27,TRBD1,CASSLRGRSSYEQYF,TGTGCCAGCAGTTTAAGGGGGCGAAGCTCCTACGAGCAGTACTTC
.,TRBJ2-2,TRBV4-1,.,CASSQDGGGNTGELFF,TGCGCCAGCAGCCAAGACGGGGGTGGGAACACCGGGGAGCTGTTTTTT
few,TRBJ2-7,TRBV7-2,.,CASSSGTLGGQYF,TGTGCCAGCAGCTCGGGGACCCTCGGCGGGCAGTACTTC
.,TRBJ2-4,TRBV4-1,TRBD2,CASSPRLAGGQFLAKNIQYF,TGCGCCAGCAGCCCGAGACTAGCGGGAGGGCAATTCCTAGCCAAAAACATTCAGTACTTC
few,TRBJ1-2,TRBV5-6,TRBD1,CASSIPGQGSGYTF,TGTGCCAGCAGCATTCCGGGACAGGGTTCTGGCTACACCTTC
.,TRBJ1-5,TRBV6-5,.,CASRGTSGQPQHF,TGTGCCAGCAGAGGAACCTCGGGACAGCCCCAGCATTTT
.,TRBJ2-7,TRBV20-1,.,CSGRPYEQYF,TGCAGTGGACGCCCATACGAGCAGTACTTC